What follows is one T cell receptor beta chain and its context. Its target is not known. It may be a read error: a sequence one base away is much more abundant. This record belongs to a study of molecular identifiers for immune sequencing clone quantification. The CDR3 is 12 residues long. TCRdb fed the PCR reads into MiXCR, producing one record per CDR3 protein. Of about 630,000 distinct CDR3 sequences in the sample, approximately 24% were seen once. Each library that profiled naive CD8 cells came from roughly 18,000 to 920,000 sorted cells with 10%, 30% or 50% RNA. Sorted naive CD8 T cells were those defined as CD8+CD4-CCR7+CD45RA+. Findings of the study overall: Jurkat TCR RNA spiked in from one cell (amid more than 850,000 naive cells) was reportedly detectable.

This sequence was found in a human donor in good health. Some libraries in this study had Jurkat cell RNA spiked in. The source material was naive CD8+ T cells from blood, with Jurkat cell RNA spiked in. The subset: FACS-sorted CD8+CD4-CCR7+CD45RA+ naive T cells. The genes are TRBV5-3 and TRBJ2-1; the D gene is possibly TRBD1 (6 bases). TRBV5-3 belongs to the ORF category, with a function that is uncertain. The CDR3 spells CASSYRDIEQFF. Here the CDR3 DNA reads TGTGCCAGCAGCTACAGGGACATTGAGCAGTTCTTC.